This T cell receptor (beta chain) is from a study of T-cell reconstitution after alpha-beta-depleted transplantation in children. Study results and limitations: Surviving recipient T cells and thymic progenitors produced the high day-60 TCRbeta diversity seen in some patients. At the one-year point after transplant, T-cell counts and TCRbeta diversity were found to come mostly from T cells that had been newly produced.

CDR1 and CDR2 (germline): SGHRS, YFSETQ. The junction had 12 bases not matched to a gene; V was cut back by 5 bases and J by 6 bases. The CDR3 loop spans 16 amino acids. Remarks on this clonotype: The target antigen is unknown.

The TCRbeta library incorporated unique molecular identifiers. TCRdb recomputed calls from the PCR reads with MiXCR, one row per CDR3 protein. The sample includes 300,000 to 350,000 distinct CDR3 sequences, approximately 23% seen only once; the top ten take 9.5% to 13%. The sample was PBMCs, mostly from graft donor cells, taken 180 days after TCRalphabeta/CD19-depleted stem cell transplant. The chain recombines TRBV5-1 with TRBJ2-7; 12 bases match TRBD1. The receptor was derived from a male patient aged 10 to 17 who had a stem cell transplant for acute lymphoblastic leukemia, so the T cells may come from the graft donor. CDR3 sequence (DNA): TGCGCCAGCAGTTTACCCTCCGGGACAGGGGGCAGCGAGCAGTACTTC. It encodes CASSLPSGTGGSEQYF.